This TCR beta chain is drawn from a study of CD8 T cells in Susac syndrome. Trimming took off 6 bases at V and 0 bases at J, with 12 bases between the two ends. The CDR3 is 13 residues long. The germline V gene has CDR1 DFQATT and CDR2 SNEGSKA (reference sequence). RNA totalling about 0.5 to 1 ug underwent reverse transcription with random hexamers. Via MiXCR, TCRdb re-called the immunoSEQ multiplex PCR reads, giving one row per CDR3 protein. The sample includes some 200,000 distinct CDR3 sequences, approximately 95% of them seen just once. This chain joins TRBV20-1 and TRBJ2-7; D remains ambiguous. Sequencing input: CD4+ T cells from PBMCs. This sequence originates from a human donor with multiple sclerosis. For the CDR3, the DNA is TGCAGTGCCGCTTCTCTTACCTCCTACGAGCAGTACTTC. Translation gives CSAASLTSYEQYF.